The clone carrying this T cell receptor beta chain was detected only a few times. Its antigen remains unknown. V lost 2 bases and J lost 8, with 12 bases in between. This CDR3 comprises 13 residues. Primed by a sample-barcoded 5' primer and a J-beta primer mix, a second PCR proceeded for about 6 to 11 cycles. Each CDR3 protein is one row after TCRdb ran MiXCR on the 5' RACE reads. The profile covers under 1,000,000 distinct CDR3 sequences, with 35% to 40% appearing a single time and around 13% taken by the ten largest. The sample originates from a study of blood T cells in healthy people across ages. Study results and caveats: TCR beta diversity, measured per million T cells, fell in a roughly linear way with age.

The J gene is TRBJ1-2, the V gene TRBV12-3 or TRBV12-4; no clear D gene. This receptor was identified in a young man in good health. Sequenced input: blood. CDR3 sequence reads: CASSLSGLEGYTF. In DNA, the CDR3 is TGTGCCAGCAGTTTAAGTGGGCTGGAAGGCTACACCTTC.